The subject of this entry is one TCR beta chain. As yet, its antigen is unknown. The sample is drawn from a study of cytomegalovirus exposure and HLA in healthy donors. Both 60 Vbeta primers and 13 Jbeta primers went into the PCR. Sequenced by immunoSEQ multiplex PCR; TCRdb stores in-frame clones only, minus some. The sample records roughly 110,000 clones, approximately 79% being singletons. In nominal health when sampled, donors likely had unrecorded immune exposures nonetheless. Findings and caveats of the study: Across donors, sequencing depth was assumed by presence/absence analyses to be roughly uniform.

Germline trimming cut 3 bases from V and 7 bases from J; bases unmatched to any gene: 11. The germline V gene encodes CDR1 LGHNA and CDR2 YNFKEQ. This CDR3 contains 16 residues. The chain has TRBV4-2 and TRBJ2-1; 8 bases align to TRBD1. The origin of this receptor is a man aged 60 to 75 in good health and CMV-seronegative. What was sequenced was PBMCs. The CDR3 region has the DNA TGTGCCAGCAGCCAGATTGACAGGGGATCTGGGAATGAGCAGTTCTTC. This gives the protein CASSQIDRGSGNEQFF.